These T cell receptor beta chains were read from a single sample in a study of blood T cell repertoires in COVID-19. TCRdb's table, derived via immunoSEQ multiplex PCR, lists solely in-frame clones and lacks some. The table has some 190,000 clones, roughly three quarters seen once. Source material: PBMCs or T cells enriched from blood (not recorded which). These receptors all come from a man aged 55 to 70 who had been exposed to COVID-19. CDR3s include the opening cysteine and the closing phenylalanine or tryptophan. The D gene is left open where the match is weak. Rows give clone size only sometimes, using once, few, many, or a class for an expanded clone.

J gene | CDR3 length | V gene | clone size | D gene | CDR3 DNA | CDR3 protein
TRBJ2-7 | 15 | TRBV11-1 | - | TRBD2 | TGTGCCAGCAGCGCACTAGCGGGACGGGGTTACGAGCAGTACTTC | CASSALAGRGYEQYF
TRBJ1-2 | 16 | TRBV5-1 | - | TRBD1 | TGCGCCAGCAGGGCGGACAGGGGGCCATCTAACTATGGCTACACCTTC | CASRADRGPSNYGYTF
TRBJ2-7 | 16 | TRBV12-5 | - | TRBD1 | TGTGCTAGTGGTCTGGCGATGATGACAGGGAGATACGAGCAGTACTTC | CASGLAMMTGRYEQYF
TRBJ2-5 | 16 | TRBV24-1 | - | TRBD2 | TGTGCCACCAGTGATTCGCCTAGCGGGAGAGTTGAGACCCAGTACTTC | CATSDSPSGRVETQYF
TRBJ1-2 | 13 | TRBV28 | - | TRBD1 | TGTGCCAGCAGCGGACAGGGGGCTTTTGGCTACACCTTC | CASSGQGAFGYTF
TRBJ1-5 | 18 | TRBV7-2 | - | TRBD1 | TGTGCCAGCAGCTTAAACAGGGGCGGATTTCCCGGGGACAGCCCCCAGCATTTT | CASSLNRGGFPGDSPQHF
TRBJ2-3 | 15 | TRBV19 | - | - | TGTGCCAGTCGACCCCCGGGACTGGCCACAGATACGCAGTATTTT | CASRPPGLATDTQYF
TRBJ1-5 | 18 | TRBV21-1 | once | - | TGTGCCAGCAGCCCAACAGTGGGGGGGACAGGGGACGATCAGCCCCAGCATTTT | CASSPTVGGTGDDQPQHF
TRBJ2-1 | 17 | TRBV24-1 | - | TRBD2 | TGTGCCACCAGTGATTCGCATAGCGCGGGAGGGCGCTATGAGCAGTTCTTC | CATSDSHSAGGRYEQFF
TRBJ2-3 | 13 | TRBV19 | - | - | TGTGCCAGTAGTCCACGCGGACATGATACGCAGTATTTT | CASSPRGHDTQYF
TRBJ2-1 | 15 | TRBV5-8 | - | TRBD2 | TGTGCCAGCAGCAGAGCCGGGACTAGCTACAATGAGCAGTTCTTC | CASSRAGTSYNEQFF
TRBJ2-7 | 16 | TRBV6-4 | - | - | TGTGCCAGCAGTGACTCGAGCCTAGGCGGGACCTACGAGCAGTACTTC | CASSDSSLGGTYEQYF
TRBJ2-7 | 14 | TRBV3-1/TRBV3-2 | - | TRBD1 | TGTGCCAGCAGCCCTATCCCTACAGGGGGCGAGCAGTACTTC | CASSPIPTGGEQYF
TRBJ1-1 | 13 | TRBV2 | - | - | TGTGCCAGCAAGGGGGACATGAACACTGAAGCTTTCTTT | CASKGDMNTEAFF
TRBJ2-3 | 16 | TRBV7-6 | - | TRBD2 | TGTGCCAGCAGCCAGAGCGGGAGAGGTGGCACAGATACGCAGTATTTT | CASSQSGRGGTDTQYF
TRBJ2-6 | 13 | TRBV11-2 | - | - | TGTGCCAGCAGCTTAGGGGCCGCCAACGTCCTGACTTTC | CASSLGAANVLTF
TRBJ1-1 | 14 | TRBV28 | - | - | TGTGCCAGCAGGGTTTCGGGGGGGGACACTGAAGCTTTCTTT | CASRVSGGDTEAFF
TRBJ1-6 | 15 | TRBV7-6 | - | TRBD1 | TGTGCCAGCAGCCTCCGGGACAGGGGTGATTCACCCCTCCACTTT | CASSLRDRGDSPLHF
TRBJ1-2 | 16 | TRBV6-1 | few | - | TGTGCCAGCAGTGAATTCGAGGCCTCGCGGGGCTATGGCTACACCTTC | CASSEFEASRGYGYTF
TRBJ2-3 | 15 | TRBV9 | - | - | TGTGCCAGCAGCGTAGATCTACCCAGCACAGATACGCAGTATTTT | CASSVDLPSTDTQYF
TRBJ2-1 | 14 | TRBV7-9 | - | - | TGTGCCAGCAGCTTAGCTCCCGGGGATAATGAGCAGTTCTTC | CASSLAPGDNEQFF
TRBJ2-7 | 12 | TRBV7-9 | - | - | TGTGCCAGCAGCCCTACCGTTTATGGGCAGTACTTC | CASSPTVYGQYF
TRBJ1-2 | 12 | TRBV6-5 | few | TRBD1 | TGTGCCAGCAGCAGGGGGCGATACGGCTACACCTTC | CASSRGRYGYTF
TRBJ2-7 | 12 | TRBV6-5 | - | - | TGTGCCAGCAGCGGCGGGCGGAACGAGCAGTACTTC | CASSGGRNEQYF
TRBJ2-2 | 17 | TRBV28 | - | - | TGTGCCAGCAGCCCGGTTTTTCATCTTCCGAACACCGGGGAGCTGTTTTTT | CASSPVFHLPNTGELFF
TRBJ1-2 | 14 | TRBV5-1 | - | TRBD1 | TGCGCCAGCAGCTTGGACCCGACAGGGGATGGCTACACCTTC | CASSLDPTGDGYTF
TRBJ2-2 | 15 | TRBV7-3 | - | TRBD2 | TGTGCCAGCAGCTCTAGACTAGCGGGAGCCGGGGAGCTGTTTTTT | CASSSRLAGAGELFF
TRBJ2-7 | 18 | TRBV12-5 | - | - | TGTGCTAGTGGTTTGACGTTGGGCAGAGGGAGTTCGTCCTACGAGCAGTACTTC | CASGLTLGRGSSSYEQYF
TRBJ2-1 | 13 | TRBV6-4 | - | - | TGTGCCAGCAGTGACTCAGAGTACAATGAGCAGTTCTTC | CASSDSEYNEQFF
TRBJ1-3 | 16 | TRBV7-8 | - | TRBD1 | TGTGCCAGCAGCTTCTCCGACAGGGGATCTGGAAACACCATATATTTT | CASSFSDRGSGNTIYF
TRBJ2-1 | 16 | TRBV7-2 | - | TRBD2 | TGTGCCAGCAGCTTAGCGGCGGGAGGGCGATACAATGAGCAGTTCTTC | CASSLAAGGRYNEQFF
TRBJ2-5 | 13 | TRBV7-2 | - | - | TGTGCCAGCAGCCCCTTTACGGGTGAGACCCAGTACTTC | CASSPFTGETQYF
TRBJ2-1 | 16 | TRBV12-5 | - | TRBD2 | TGTGCTAGTGGTTTGGTAAACGGGAGGGTGGACAATGAGCAGTTCTTC | CASGLVNGRVDNEQFF
TRBJ2-1 | 16 | TRBV10-3 | - | TRBD2 | TGTGCCAGCCGATCTAGCGGCTCCCCGGGGGGCAATGAGCAGTTCTTC | CASRSSGSPGGNEQFF
TRBJ2-3 | 15 | TRBV11-2 | few | - | TGTGCCAGCAGCCGCCGGGGGATCACTACAGATACGCAGTATTTT | CASSRRGITTDTQYF
TRBJ1-4 | 15 | TRBV15 | - | - | TGTGCCACCAGCCCAGGAGGACTGATTAATGAAAAACTGTTTTTT | CATSPGGLINEKLFF
TRBJ2-1 | 15 | TRBV15 | - | TRBD1 | TGTGCCACCAGCAGAGACAGGGGGCTGGACAATGAGCAGTTCTTC | CATSRDRGLDNEQFF
TRBJ2-5 | 15 | TRBV19 | - | TRBD1 | TGTGCCAGTAGTACGGGACAGGGGTTTGGGGAGACCCAGTACTTC | CASSTGQGFGETQYF
TRBJ1-5 | 15 | TRBV7-9 | once | TRBD1 | TGTGCCAGCAGCTTAGGGGACAGGGCTTATCAGCCCCAGCATTTT | CASSLGDRAYQPQHF
TRBJ2-1 | 17 | TRBV5-1 | - | TRBD2 | TGCGCCAGCAGCTTGGCAGGGACTAGACAAGGCTCCAATGAGCAGTTCTTC | CASSLAGTRQGSNEQFF
TRBJ1-1 | 15 | TRBV6-1 | - | - | TGTGCCAGCAGTGAAGGTCCGGTGATGAACACTGAAGCTTTCTTT | CASSEGPVMNTEAFF
TRBJ1-6 | 15 | TRBV9 | - | TRBD1 | TGTGCCAGCAGCGCGGGGACAGGGTATAATTCACCCCTCCACTTT | CASSAGTGYNSPLHF
TRBJ2-7 | 13 | TRBV3-1/TRBV3-2 | - | - | TGTGCCAGCAGCCAAGTGTCTAGCCACGAGCAGTACTTC | CASSQVSSHEQYF
TRBJ2-1 | 14 | TRBV9 | - | TRBD2 | TGTGCCAGCAGCGCACTAGCGAAGATCAATGAGCAGTTCTTC | CASSALAKINEQFF
TRBJ1-2 | 13 | TRBV30 | - | - | TGTGCCTGGAGTCCCCAGGGGAAGGCTGGCTACACCTTC | CAWSPQGKAGYTF
TRBJ1-1 | 13 | TRBV28 | few | TRBD1 | TGTGGGACAGGTGCCCGTATGAACACTGAAGCTTTCTTT | CGTGARMNTEAFF
TRBJ2-3 | 16 | TRBV7-2 | - | TRBD2 | TGTGCCAGCAGCGAGGGAGCGGGAGTTGGGACAGATACGCAGTATTTT | CASSEGAGVGTDTQYF
TRBJ2-5 | 15 | TRBV9 | - | - | TGTGCCAGCAGCGTAGACGGGACAAGCCAAGAGACCCAGTACTTC | CASSVDGTSQETQYF
TRBJ2-5 | 18 | TRBV7-2 | - | TRBD1 | TGTGCCAGCAGCACACGTCCCACCTTCCAGGGGGCGCAAGAGACCCAGTACTTC | CASSTRPTFQGAQETQYF
TRBJ1-1 | 13 | TRBV30 | - | - | TGTGCTGCAGCTGGACAGCCGAACACTGAAGCTTTCTTT | CAAAGQPNTEAFF
TRBJ2-7 | 16 | TRBV24-1 | - | TRBD1 | TGTGCCACCAGTGATCAGCCGGGACAGGGCTCCTACGAGCAGTACTTC | CATSDQPGQGSYEQYF
TRBJ1-1 | 15 | TRBV3-1/TRBV3-2 | - | TRBD1 | TGTGCCAGCAGCCCGACAGGGTCCTGGGCCACTGAAGCTTTCTTT | CASSPTGSWATEAFF
TRBJ2-7 | 13 | TRBV25-1 | - | - | TGTGCCAGCAGTAAGACACGAGGGAGTGAGCAGTACTTC | CASSKTRGSEQYF
TRBJ2-7 | 15 | TRBV6-2/TRBV6-3 | - | TRBD2 | TGTGCCAGCAGTGGTCCTCGGACTAGCCACTACGAGCAGTACTTC | CASSGPRTSHYEQYF
TRBJ2-3 | 16 | TRBV7-9 | - | - | TGTGCCAGCAGCCTCCTCCGCGACTTGAGCACAGATACGCAGTATTTT | CASSLLRDLSTDTQYF